The next 20 T cell receptor beta chains were all read from a single sample in a study of cytomegalovirus exposure and HLA in healthy donors (TCRdb year 2017). Library generation was performed with the immunoSEQ multiplex PCR assay. What TCRdb holds here is the immuneACCESS table cut down to in-frame rearrangements. Part of the clones is not present; checked against another copy, under half of the missing clones reflect an unresolved V gene, and the others are unexplained. This sample holds roughly 330,000 clones; roughly 87% were observed only once. Approximately 1% of the sample rests with the top ten. Sequencing was done on a sample of PBMCs. All receptors come from a woman aged 25 to 45 in good health and CMV-seropositive.

This chain links TRBV5-5 with TRBJ1-1, with no clear D. V lost 1 base and J 11 bases, leaving 18 bases between the germline ends. This CDR3 region has 14 residues. Germline CDR1 and CDR2: SGHKS and YYEKEE (reference sequence). The CDR3 bases are TGTGCCAGCAGCTTGAATCCGTCAAAAGGGATGGCTTTCTTT. This translates into CASSLNPSKGMAFF.

The chain uses TRBV4-1 and TRBJ1-2; 7 bases are shared with TRBD1. The CDR3 length is 14 residues. CDR1 is MGHRA, CDR2 YSYEKL, per germline. Losses at the gene ends were 4 bases for V and 4 bases for J; bases not matched to a gene: 6. The CDR3 loop reads CASSPPTGFYGYTF. The CDR3, as DNA: TGCGCCAGCAGCCCCCCGACAGGGTTCTATGGCTACACCTTC.

V is TRBV29-1 and J is TRBJ2-3; 7 positions agree with TRBD2. The CDR3 runs to 14 residues. V shed 4 bases, J shed 2 bases, and the junction held 6 bases outside the gene matches. Germline V CDR1 and CDR2: SQVTM, ANQGSEA. CDR3 residues: CSVGGGGPTDTQYF. For the CDR3, the DNA is TGCAGCGTTGGAGGCGGGGGACCCACAGATACGCAGTATTTT.

This chain connects TRBV5-1 to TRBJ1-1, with TRBD1 matching 8 bases. Germline V gene lookup returns CDR1 SGHRS and CDR2 YFSETQ. With 2 bases clipped from V and 6 bases from J, the junction kept 15 bases outside the gene matches. CDR3 length: 17 residues. The CDR3 region is CASSLHSLRDRPPEAFF. DNA of the CDR3: TGCGCCAGCAGCTTACACTCCCTCAGGGACAGGCCCCCTGAAGCTTTCTTT.

The chain has TRBV29-1 and TRBJ1-1, with D possibly being TRBD1 (6 bases). V lost 4 bases, J lost 4 bases, and 10 bases lay in between. Germline loops: CDR1 SQVTM, CDR2 ANQGSEA. This CDR3 comprises 12 residues. CDR3 loop: CSVVWGRTEAFF. In DNA, the CDR3 is TGCAGCGTTGTGTGGGGGCGCACTGAAGCTTTCTTT.

The rearrangement joins TRBV7-6 to TRBJ2-3; D possibly corresponds to TRBD1 (5 bases). The V gene's germline CDR1 is SGHVS and CDR2 FNYEAQ. Trimming left V 5 bases short and J 0 bases short, with 18 bases between. This CDR3 is built from 17 residues. The CDR3 nucleotides are TGTGCCAGCAGCCCGACAGCAGGGATCACTAGCACAGATACGCAGTATTTT. This sequence encodes CASSPTAGITSTDTQYF.

CDR3 in amino acids: CASRPQREPYNEQFF. CDR3 sequence (DNA): TGTGCCAGCAGACCCCAGCGGGAGCCTTACAATGAGCAGTTCTTC. The chain couples TRBV27 to TRBJ2-1; 8 bases fit TRBD2. Germline CDR1 and CDR2: MNHEY and SMNVEV (reference sequence). There are 15 residues in the CDR3. The junction had 8 bases not matched to a gene; V was cut back by 6 bases and J by 4 bases.

The gene calls are TRBV29-1 and TRBJ1-1, with a weak D call TRBD1 (6 bases). The CDR3 extends over 13 amino acids. Trimming removed 1 base at V and 3 bases at J, with 9 bases between. Germline values: CDR1 SQVTM, CDR2 ANQGSEA. The CDR3 bases are TGCAGCGTTGAAGGACACAGGGACACTGAAGCTTTCTTT. This sequence encodes CSVEGHRDTEAFF.

The rearrangement joins TRBV29-1 to TRBJ1-2; D gene unclear. The germline CDR1 and CDR2 sequences are SQVTM and ANQGSEA. This CDR3 region has 13 residues. V lost 6 bases and J lost 0, with 11 bases in between. The chain's CDR3 is CSVGLQANYGYTF. DNA of the CDR3: TGCAGCGTGGGATTACAAGCTAACTATGGCTACACCTTC.

CDR3 loop: CASSSPRGGGDNEQFF. DNA for the CDR3: TGTGCCAGCAGCTCCCCCCGTGGCGGGGGAGACAATGAGCAGTTCTTC. This chain connects TRBV13 to TRBJ2-1, with TRBD2 identical over 7 bases. The V and J ends lost 4 bases and 5 bases, in that order; junction bases with no gene match: 11. This CDR3 contains 16 residues. CDR1 PRHDT and CDR2 FYEKMQ come from the germline V gene (reference sequence).

The rearrangement joins TRBV6-5 to TRBJ1-2; D gene uncertain. Germline values: CDR1 MNHEY, CDR2 SVGAGI. This CDR3 region has 14 residues. V lost 5 bases and J 4 bases, leaving 14 bases between the germline ends. The CDR3 sequence is CASSNAPALYGYTF. CDR3 nucleotides: TGTGCCAGCAGTAACGCGCCGGCCCTCTATGGCTACACCTTC.

The sample holds a few counts of this clone. The rearrangement links TRBV2 to TRBJ1-5; D remains unclear. Germline CDR1 is SNHLY and CDR2 is FYNNEI. The CDR3 is 17 residues long. Trimming removed 3 bases at V and 1 base at J, with 16 bases between. DNA for the CDR3: TGTGCCAGCAGTGACGGAGTGTCTCTGCAGAGCAATCAGCCCCAGCATTTT. Protein: CASSDGVSLQSNQPQHF.

The V and J genes are TRBV6-1 and TRBJ2-7; D unresolved. The CDR3 runs to 12 residues. V lost 4 bases and J lost 4, with 8 bases in between. CDR1 MNHNS and CDR2 SASEGT come from the germline V gene. The CDR3 loop is CASSASGYEQYF. The DNA for the CDR3 is TGTGCCAGCAGTGCTTCAGGTTACGAGCAGTACTTC.

This sequence joins TRBV9 and TRBJ2-1; D call uncertain. The ends were cut back, 7 bases at V and 5 bases at J, with 19 bases in the middle. Germline lookup yields CDR1 SGDLS and CDR2 YYNGEE. The CDR3 is made up of 15 amino acids. The CDR3 DNA follows: TGTGCCAGCGGCGCCCCCGTGGGCCTGGACAATGAGCAGTTCTTC. Its protein is CASGAPVGLDNEQFF.

The chain has TRBV28 and TRBJ2-7, with D perhaps TRBD1 or TRBD2 (5 bases each). The CDR3 sequence is 14 residues long. V was cut by 5 bases and J by 7 bases, with 18 bases left in between. CDR1 and CDR2 from the germline V gene are MDHEN and SYDVKM. CDR3 loop: CASSLPPGLREQYF. As DNA, the CDR3 is TGTGCCAGCAGTCTCCCCCCGGGGCTAAGGGAGCAGTACTTC.

The CDR3, as DNA: TGTGCCAGCAGCTTAATGCGACAGGGCCAAGAGACCCAGTACTTC. Amino acid sequence: CASSLMRQGQETQYF. The chain joins TRBV7-8 to TRBJ2-5; TRBD1 aligns across 7 bases. The CDR3 runs 15 residues. Germline V gene sequence: CDR1 SGHVS, CDR2 FQNEAQ. V dropped 2 bases and J dropped 1; count of bases not matched to a gene: 4. Using reference TRBV7-8 and TRBJ2-5 for the parts outside the CDR3, the full variable domain is GAGVSQSPRYKVAKRGQDVALRCDPISGHVSLFWYQQALGQGPEFLTYFQNEAQLDKSGLPSDRFFAERPEGSVSTLKIQRTQQEDSAVYLCASSLMRQGQETQYFGPGTRLLVL.

The genes are TRBV11-3 and TRBJ2-7; D unresolved. The V and J ends lost 1 base and 7 bases respectively, with 8 bases between them. CDR3 length: 12 amino acids. The germline gives CDR1 SGHNT, CDR2 YENEEA. In nucleotides, the CDR3 is TGTGCCAGCAGCTTAGGTCAGCGAGAGCAGTACTTC. Protein sequence: CASSLGQREQYF.

The V call is TRBV7-6, the J call TRBJ1-1; no definite D call. V dropped 1 base and J dropped 4 bases, with 10 bases sitting between them. Germline CDR1 is SGHVS and CDR2 is FNYEAQ. This CDR3 region has 14 residues. CDR3 residues: CASSLGGGFTEAFF. The CDR3 DNA follows: TGTGCCAGCAGCTTAGGAGGAGGGTTCACTGAAGCTTTCTTT. Full variable domain (rest looked up from reference TRBV7-6 and TRBJ1-1): GAGVSQSPRYKVTKRGQDVALRCDPISGHVSLYWYRQALGQGPEFLTYFNYEAQQDKSGLPNDRFSAERPEGSISTLTIQRTEQRDSAMYRCASSLGGGFTEAFFGQGTRLTVV.

A note on this clone: A far more abundant clone sits one base away, making this likely a read error. V usage is TRBV2 and J usage is TRBJ2-2; D possibly uses TRBD1 or TRBD2 (5 bases each). CDR1 SNHLY and CDR2 FYNNEI come from the germline V gene. Trimming removed 4 bases from V and 3 bases from J, with 6 bases in between. The CDR3 length is 13 residues. Here the CDR3 reads CASSGGYTGELFF. The CDR3 coding sequence is TGTGCCAGCAGTGGGGGGTACACCGGGGAGCTGTTTTTT. Together with reference TRBV2 and TRBJ2-2, the CDR3 gives the full variable domain: EPEVTQTPSHQVTQMGQEVILRCVPISNHLYFYWYRQILGQKVEFLVSFYNNEISEKSEIFDDQFSVERPDGSNFTLKIRSTKLEDSAMYFCASSGGYTGELFFGEGSRLTVL.

The gene calls are TRBV29-1 and TRBJ2-1; the D is unclear. The germline V and J ends were trimmed by 5 bases and 0 bases, with 5 bases remaining between them. Germline CDR1 reads SQVTM; CDR2 reads ANQGSEA. This CDR3 region has 12 residues. The CDR3 DNA follows: TGCAGCGTTTCCCTCTCCTACAATGAGCAGTTCTTC. Translation: CSVSLSYNEQFF.